This TCR beta chain was identified in a study of cytomegalovirus exposure and HLA in healthy donors. With regard to this clone: Its antigen is unknown.

It was with 60 Vbeta and 13 Jbeta primers that the PCR ran. The data were produced by immunoSEQ multiplex PCR, yet TCRdb's version contains in-frame clones alone and is incomplete. The sample is made up of some 130,000 clones, and the top ten hold roughly 1.7% of it. Overall study results and limits: A later examination showed that TCR association rates differed by HLA locus, with DRB1 most and HLA-C fewest.

CDR3 length: 16 amino acids. The sequenced material came from PBMCs. The receptor's source is a woman between 35 and 50 years old in good health and CMV-seropositive. This chain connects TRBV21-1 to TRBJ2-7; TRBD1, the table's D call, was not compared with the DNA. TRBV21-1 is designated a pseudogene. The CDR3 nucleotides read TGTGCCAGCAGCAAAGAGCGGGACAGGGCTTACTACGAGCAGTACTTC. Protein sequence: CASSKERDRAYYEQYF.